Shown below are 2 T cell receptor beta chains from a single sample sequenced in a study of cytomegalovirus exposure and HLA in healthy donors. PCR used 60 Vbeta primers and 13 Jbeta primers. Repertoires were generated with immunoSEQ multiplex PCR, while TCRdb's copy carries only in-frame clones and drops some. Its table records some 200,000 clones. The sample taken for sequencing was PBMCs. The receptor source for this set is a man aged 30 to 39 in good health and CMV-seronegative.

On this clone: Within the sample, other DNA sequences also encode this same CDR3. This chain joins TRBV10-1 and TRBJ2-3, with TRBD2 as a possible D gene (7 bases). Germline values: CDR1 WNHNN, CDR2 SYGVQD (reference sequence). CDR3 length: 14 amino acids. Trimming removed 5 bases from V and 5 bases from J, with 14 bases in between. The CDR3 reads CASSIGGAQDTQYF. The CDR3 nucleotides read TGCGCCAGCAGTATTGGGGGGGCCCAAGATACGCAGTATTTT.

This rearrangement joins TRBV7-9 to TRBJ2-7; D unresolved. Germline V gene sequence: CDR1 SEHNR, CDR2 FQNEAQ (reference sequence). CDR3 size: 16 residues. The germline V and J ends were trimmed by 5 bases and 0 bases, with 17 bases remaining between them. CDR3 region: CASSAKVVGSSYEQYF. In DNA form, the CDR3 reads TGTGCCAGCAGCGCAAAGGTAGTGGGCAGCTCCTACGAGCAGTACTTC.